Below, one TCR beta chain is given with its context. Its antigen is unidentified. Second-dose groups at about 4 or about 12 weeks were pooled. The record originates from a study of T cell responses to AZD1222 COVID-19 vaccine. Assay: immunoSEQ multiplex PCR; the TCRdb copy retains only in-frame clones and omits some. The table records 120,000 to 150,000 clones, 85% to 90% of them present only once. Trimming removed 7 bases from V and 8 bases from J; junction bases left unmatched: 6. Germline V CDR1 and CDR2: MNHEY, SMNVEV (reference sequence). CDR3 length: 14 amino acids. Regarding the study as a whole: Spike-specific TCR breadth and depth grew following two AZD1222 doses. There were repertoire samples only from the period after the peak T cell response.

The sequenced sample was peripheral blood, obtained 28 days after the second AZD1222 dose. The chain is built from TRBV27 and TRBJ1-6; 9 nucleotides align to TRBD1. This TCR was sampled from an adult who received the AZD1222 COVID-19 vaccine. CDR3 sequence: CASTLQGAYSPLHF. In DNA, the CDR3 is TGTGCCAGCACTCTACAGGGGGCTTATTCACCCCTCCACTTT.